These T cell receptor beta chains were read from a single sample in a study of cytomegalovirus exposure and HLA in healthy donors. Libraries were prepared by immunoSEQ multiplex PCR; TCRdb keeps only in-frame clonotypes and omits some of them. Of around 200,000 clones listed, about 86% are singletons. The source material was PBMCs. The source of these receptors is a woman aged 25 to 45 in good health and CMV-seronegative. Both conserved end residues are part of each CDR3. Fields, in order: D gene, J gene, V gene, clone size, CDR3 DNA, CDR3 protein. The D gene is left open where the match is weak. Some rows mark clone size as missing; the rest say once, few, many or name a class of expanded clone.

-	TRBJ2-1	TRBV5-5	-	TGTGCCAGCAGCAACCTCGCCGGGGACAATGAGCAGTTCTTC	CASSNLAGDNEQFF
-	TRBJ1-2	TRBV7-7	-	TGTGCTAGCAGCATCGACCTGAGGGAGGGGAAAAGTGTCTATGGCTACACCTTC	CASSIDLREGKSVYGYTF
TRBD2	TRBJ2-7	TRBV5-8	-	TGTGCCAGCAGCCCAGGGACTAGCGATTACTACGAGCAGTACTTC	CASSPGTSDYYEQYF
TRBD1	TRBJ2-7	TRBV5-1	-	TGCGCCAGCAGCTTGGTAACAGGGGGATCCCACGAGCAGTACTTC	CASSLVTGGSHEQYF
TRBD2	TRBJ2-3	TRBV4-2	-	TGTGCCAGCAGCCAGTATGGAGCGGGGGGCACGTACGGGACAGATACGCAGTATTTT	CASSQYGAGGTYGTDTQYF
-	TRBJ1-4	TRBV5-1	-	TGCGCCAGCAGCTCGGACAGCTCTCTTAATGAAAAACTGTTTTTT	CASSSDSSLNEKLFF
TRBD2	TRBJ2-7	TRBV6-1	-	TGTGCCAGCAGTGGACTAGCGGATAGCTCCTACGAGCAGTACTTC	CASSGLADSSYEQYF
TRBD1	TRBJ1-5	TRBV27	-	TGTGCCAGCAGTCCACAGGGGTACAGACAGCCCCAGCATTTT	CASSPQGYRQPQHF
TRBD2	TRBJ2-1	TRBV9	-	TGTGCCAGCAGCGTAGCTGGTAGCGGGGGATCGAGCAGGGTCTTC	CASSVAGSGGSSRVF
TRBD2	TRBJ2-1	TRBV7-3	-	TGTTCCAGCAGGCCCGCGGGGGGACTAGCGGGAAATGAGCAGTTCTTC	CSSRPAGGLAGNEQFF
TRBD2	TRBJ2-2	TRBV9	few	TGTGCCAGCAGCGTATCAAGCGGGGGGGCTGGGACCGGGGAGCTGTTTTTT	CASSVSSGGAGTGELFF
-	TRBJ2-7	TRBV6-5	-	TGTGCCAGCAGTTTGGGCCCCCTCAAAGACTACGAGCAGTACTTC	CASSLGPLKDYEQYF
-	TRBJ2-1	TRBV29-1	-	TGCAGCGTTGAAGACCCTATCTACAATGAGCAGTTCTTC	CSVEDPIYNEQFF
-	TRBJ2-5	TRBV6-1	once	TGTGCCAGCAGGGACAGCCAAGAGACCCAGTACTTC	CASRDSQETQYF
-	TRBJ2-7	TRBV7-9	-	TGTTCCAGCAGCTTAGCGGGCAGGGGGTCAGGTGAGCAGTACTTC	CSSSLAGRGSGEQYF
-	TRBJ2-1	TRBV27	-	TGTGCCAGCAGCCTGGCCGAGGATATCGGTGAGCAGTTCTTC	CASSLAEDIGEQFF
-	TRBJ1-1	TRBV19	-	TGTGCCAGTAGTATGAGAGTGAACACTGAAGCTTTCTTT	CASSMRVNTEAFF
-	TRBJ2-3	TRBV5-1	-	TGCGCCAGCAGCTGGCGACAGAGCACAGATACGCAGTATTTT	CASSWRQSTDTQYF
-	TRBJ2-5	TRBV5-1	-	TGCGCCAGCAGCCATGTAGGGCTAGCGAAAAAAGAGGAGACCCAGTACTTC	CASSHVGLAKKEETQYF
TRBD2	TRBJ2-1	TRBV6-5	-	TGTGCCAGCAGTTACACAAGACTAGCCGGGCAGTTCTTC	CASSYTRLAGQFF
-	TRBJ2-1	TRBV7-2	-	TGTGCCAGCAGCCTTCGAGGGAGCTCCTACAATGAGCAGTTCTTC	CASSLRGSSYNEQFF
TRBD1	TRBJ2-5	TRBV7-2	once	TGTGCCAGCAGCAAAGGGACAGCCTGGGTGGCCCAGTACTTC	CASSKGTAWVAQYF
-	TRBJ1-2	TRBV5-5	-	TGTGCCAGCAGCCCGGAGGGTTATGGCTACACCTTC	CASSPEGYGYTF
-	TRBJ2-6	TRBV5-1	-	TGCGCCAGCAGCTTTGGAGCGTCGGGGGCCAACGTCCTGACTTTC	CASSFGASGANVLTF
TRBD1	TRBJ2-2	TRBV5-1	-	TGCGCCAGCAGCTTGGTTACAGGGGCAGGCACCGGGGAGCTGTTTTTT	CASSLVTGAGTGELFF
TRBD2	TRBJ2-3	TRBV11-2	-	TGTGCCAGCAGCTTGGCGGACCCGGGGGGACCCACAGATACGCAGTATTTT	CASSLADPGGPTDTQYF